This TCR beta chain emerged from a study of blood T cell repertoires in COVID-19. Study-wide context: The United States, Italy and Spain supplied acute and convalescent COVID-19 samples.

Data came from immunoSEQ multiplex PCR; TCRdb stores just in-frame clones and leaves some out. The sample lists approximately 97,000 clones; 70% to 85% were seen once. J was trimmed by 6 bases and V by 3 bases; bases with no gene match: 6. The CDR3 runs 14 residues. Germline V CDR1 and CDR2: SGHVS, FQNEAQ. Sequences were obtained from peripheral blood. The receptor's source is a human donor in a cohort sampled during active COVID-19. The chain links TRBV7-8 to TRBJ2-7; 9 bases match TRBD2. This chain's CDR3 is CASSFAGGPSEQYF. The CDR3 region has the DNA TGTGCCAGCAGCTTCGCGGGGGGGCCGTCCGAGCAGTACTTC.